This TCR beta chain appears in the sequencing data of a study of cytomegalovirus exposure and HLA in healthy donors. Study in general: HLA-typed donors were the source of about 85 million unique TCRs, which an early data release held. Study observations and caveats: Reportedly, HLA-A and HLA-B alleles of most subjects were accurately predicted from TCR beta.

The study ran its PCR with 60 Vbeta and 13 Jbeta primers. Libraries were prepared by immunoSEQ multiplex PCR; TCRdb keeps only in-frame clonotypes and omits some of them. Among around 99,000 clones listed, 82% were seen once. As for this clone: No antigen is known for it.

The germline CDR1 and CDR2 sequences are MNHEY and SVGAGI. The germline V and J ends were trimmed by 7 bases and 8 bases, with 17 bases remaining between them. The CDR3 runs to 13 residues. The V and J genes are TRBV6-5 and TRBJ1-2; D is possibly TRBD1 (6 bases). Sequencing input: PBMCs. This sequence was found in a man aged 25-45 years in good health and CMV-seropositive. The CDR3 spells CASKRTETEGYTF. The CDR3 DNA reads TGTGCCAGCAAACGGACAGAGACGGAGGGCTACACCTTC.